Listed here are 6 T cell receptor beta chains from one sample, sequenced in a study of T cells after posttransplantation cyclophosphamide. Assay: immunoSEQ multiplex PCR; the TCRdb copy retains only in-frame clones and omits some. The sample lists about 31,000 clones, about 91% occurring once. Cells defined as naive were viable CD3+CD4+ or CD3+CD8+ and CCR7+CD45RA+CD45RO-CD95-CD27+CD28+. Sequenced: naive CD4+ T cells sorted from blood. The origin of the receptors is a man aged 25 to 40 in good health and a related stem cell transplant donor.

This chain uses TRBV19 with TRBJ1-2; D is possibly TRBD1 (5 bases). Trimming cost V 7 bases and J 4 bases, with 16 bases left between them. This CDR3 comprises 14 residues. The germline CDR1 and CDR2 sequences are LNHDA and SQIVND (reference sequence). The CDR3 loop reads CASKPDSTFYGYTF. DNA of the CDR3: TGTGCCAGTAAACCCGACAGTACTTTCTATGGCTACACCTTC.

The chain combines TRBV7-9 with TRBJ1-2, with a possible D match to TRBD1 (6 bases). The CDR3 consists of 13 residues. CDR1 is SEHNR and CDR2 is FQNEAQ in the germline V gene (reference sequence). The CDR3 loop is CATSPDRNYGYTF. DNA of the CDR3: TGTGCTACCAGCCCGGACAGAAACTATGGCTACACCTTC.

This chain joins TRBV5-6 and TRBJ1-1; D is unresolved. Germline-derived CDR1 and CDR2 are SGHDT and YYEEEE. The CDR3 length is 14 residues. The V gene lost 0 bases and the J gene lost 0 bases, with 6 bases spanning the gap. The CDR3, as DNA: TGTGCCAGCAGCTTGGGACTTATGAACACTGAAGCTTTCTTT. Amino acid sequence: CASSLGLMNTEAFF.

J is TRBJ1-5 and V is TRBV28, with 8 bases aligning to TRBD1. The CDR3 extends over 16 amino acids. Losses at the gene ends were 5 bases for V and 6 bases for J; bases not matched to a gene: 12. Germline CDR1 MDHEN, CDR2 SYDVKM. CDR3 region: CASSLNRQGRTQPQHF. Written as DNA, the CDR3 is TGTGCCAGCAGTCTAAACCGACAGGGGCGAACTCAGCCCCAGCATTTT.

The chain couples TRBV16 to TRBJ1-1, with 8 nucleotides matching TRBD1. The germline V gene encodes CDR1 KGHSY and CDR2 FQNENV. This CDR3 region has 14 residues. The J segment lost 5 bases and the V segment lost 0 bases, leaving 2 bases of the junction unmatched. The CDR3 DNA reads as TGTGCCAGCAGCCAATCCAGGGGGCAAACTGAAGCTTTCTTT. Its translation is CASSQSRGQTEAFF.

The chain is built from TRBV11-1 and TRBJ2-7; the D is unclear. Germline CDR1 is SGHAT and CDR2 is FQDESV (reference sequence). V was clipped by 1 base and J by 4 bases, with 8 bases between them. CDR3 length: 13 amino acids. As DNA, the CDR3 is TGTGCCAGCAGCTTAGGGCCGATTTACGAGCAGTACTTC. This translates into CASSLGPIYEQYF.